Listed below are T cell receptor beta chains from one sample, sequenced in a study of blood T cell repertoires in COVID-19. This table comes from immunoSEQ multiplex PCR, and its TCRdb copy is limited to in-frame clones, with some not included. This sample has roughly 230,000 clones, with roughly 81% found just once. Sequencing was done on a sample of PBMCs or T cells enriched from blood (not recorded which). The receptors shown here come from a woman aged 45-59 years who had been exposed to COVID-19. Both conserved end residues are part of each CDR3. The order of the fields is clone size, V gene, D gene, J gene, CDR3 protein, CDR3 DNA. The D gene is left open where the match is weak. Not every row has a clone size; where given, it reads once, few, many or a size class.

NA	TRBV6-5	TRBD1	TRBJ1-6	CASLQGEVPLHF	TGTGCCAGCCTACAGGGGGAGGTCCCCCTCCACTTT
many	TRBV2	NA	TRBJ2-7	CASSVVNEQYF	TGTGCCAGCAGTGTAGTAAACGAGCAGTACTTC
NA	TRBV28	NA	TRBJ2-3	CASRSILRGDTQYF	TGTGCCAGCAGGTCGATCTTACGAGGAGATACGCAGTATTTT
NA	TRBV4-3	NA	TRBJ2-7	CASSQEEGVYEQYF	TGCGCCAGCAGCCAAGAAGAGGGTGTCTACGAGCAGTACTTC
NA	TRBV18	TRBD1	TRBJ1-1	CASSPTRQGNTEAFF	TGTGCCAGCTCACCTACCCGACAGGGGAACACTGAAGCTTTCTTT
NA	TRBV25-1	NA	TRBJ2-1	CASSDPSSYNEQFF	TGTGCCAGCAGTGATCCGAGCTCCTACAATGAGCAGTTCTTC
NA	TRBV7-2	TRBD2	TRBJ2-5	CASSPGLAGGPETQYF	TGTGCCAGCAGCCCGGGACTAGCGGGGGGGCCAGAGACCCAGTACTTC
NA	TRBV12-3/TRBV12-4	NA	TRBJ1-1	CASSRIRGTEAFF	TGTGCCAGCAGTCGGATCAGGGGCACTGAAGCTTTCTTT
NA	TRBV5-6	NA	TRBJ1-2	CASSTGRGYHGYTF	TGTGCCAGCAGCACCGGGAGAGGGTATCATGGCTACACCTTC
NA	TRBV10-3	TRBD1	TRBJ1-2	CAIRGQVDGYGYTF	TGTGCCATCAGGGGACAGGTAGACGGCTATGGCTACACCTTC
NA	TRBV11-3	NA	TRBJ2-3	CASSLDGGGPQYF	TGTGCCAGCAGCTTAGATGGAGGGGGCCCGCAGTATTTT
NA	TRBV12-3/TRBV12-4	NA	TRBJ1-2	CASSFGQSNGYTF	TGTGCCAGCAGTTTTGGACAGTCCAATGGCTACACCTTC
NA	TRBV7-9	TRBD2	TRBJ2-7	CASSSQRGNDYEQYF	TGTGCCAGCAGCTCCCAGCGGGGCAATGACTACGAGCAGTACTTC
NA	TRBV3-1/TRBV3-2	TRBD1	TRBJ1-1	CASSQTTGGGGNTEAFF	TGTGCCAGCAGCCAAACCACAGGGGGCGGAGGCAACACTGAAGCTTTCTTT
once	TRBV4-3	NA	TRBJ2-7	CASSRDLTDEQYF	TGCGCCAGCAGCCGAGACTTGACAGACGAGCAGTACTTC
NA	TRBV18	NA	TRBJ2-2	CASSPTPGLFANTGELFF	TGTGCCAGCTCACCCACCCCGGGACTGTTCGCGAACACCGGGGAGCTGTTTTTT
NA	TRBV28	TRBD1	TRBJ1-2	CASSPTGVWNGYTF	TGTGCCAGCAGTCCCACAGGGGTTTGGAATGGCTACACCTTC
few	TRBV7-2	TRBD1	TRBJ1-2	CASRQTGGSASPTFF	TGTGCCAGCAGACAAACAGGGGGTTCCGCCTCACCAACATTCTTC
NA	TRBV2	NA	TRBJ1-6	CASSEGPKPLHF	TGTGCCAGCAGTGAGGGCCCAAAACCCCTCCACTTT
NA	TRBV5-1	NA	TRBJ1-2	CASTLSGEASPIGYTF	TGCGCCAGCACCCTTTCCGGGGAGGCCTCCCCGATTGGCTACACCTTC
NA	TRBV6-5	TRBD2	TRBJ2-7	CASKTGGRNEQYF	TGTGCCAGCAAAACGGGGGGGCGCAACGAGCAGTACTTC
NA	TRBV11-3	NA	TRBJ2-2	CASSLGDTGELFF	TGTGCCAGCAGCTTAGGAGACACCGGGGAGCTGTTTTTT
NA	TRBV6-5	NA	TRBJ2-3	CASSSGGGTQYF	TGTGCCAGCAGTTCGGGTGGCGGGACGCAGTATTTT
NA	TRBV19	NA	TRBJ1-5	CAARGPLSNQPQHF	TGTGCCGCTAGGGGCCCCTTGAGCAATCAGCCCCAGCATTTT
NA	TRBV6-2/TRBV6-3	NA	TRBJ1-5	CASSPLRGNQPQHF	TGTGCCAGCAGTCCATTGAGGGGCAATCAGCCCCAGCATTTT
NA	TRBV19	TRBD1	TRBJ2-5	CASSPVSGTGLVTQYF	TGTGCCAGTAGTCCCGTTTCCGGGACAGGGTTAGTGACCCAGTACTTC
NA	TRBV27	TRBD1	TRBJ1-1	CASSLSTGSSSAFF	TGTGCCAGCAGTTTGTCGACAGGGAGTTCGTCAGCTTTCTTT
NA	TRBV4-3	TRBD2	TRBJ2-3	CASSRRLAATDTQYF	TGCGCCAGCAGCCGTAGACTAGCGGCCACAGATACGCAGTATTTT
once	TRBV11-2	NA	TRBJ1-2	CASSGRGLGRTVGTF	TGTGCCAGCAGCGGCCGAGGATTGGGACGGACAGTGGGCACCTTC
NA	TRBV20-1	NA	TRBJ2-3	CSATTGDTQYF	TGCAGTGCTACCACAGGAGATACGCAGTATTTT
NA	TRBV11-2	TRBD1	TRBJ2-7	CASSLGTGYYEQYF	TGTGCCAGCAGCTTAGGGACAGGATACTACGAGCAGTACTTC
NA	TRBV7-2	NA	TRBJ1-1	CASSDQGGNRAFF	TGTGCCAGCAGCGACCAAGGGGGTAATAGAGCTTTCTTT
NA	TRBV5-1	NA	TRBJ2-3	CASSKGGTDTQYF	TGCGCCAGCAGCAAGGGGGGCACAGATACGCAGTATTTT
NA	TRBV3-1/TRBV3-2	NA	TRBJ1-1	CASSLRGSTGSEAFF	TGTGCCAGCAGCCTCCGCGGTTCGACAGGTTCTGAAGCTTTCTTT
NA	TRBV2	NA	TRBJ1-5	CASRPREGPFSNQPQHF	TGTGCCAGCAGGCCGCGGGAGGGACCCTTCAGCAATCAGCCCCAGCATTTT
NA	TRBV12-3/TRBV12-4	TRBD2	TRBJ2-1	CASSPSQLATLFF	TGTGCCAGCAGTCCGTCGCAACTAGCGACTTTGTTCTTC
NA	TRBV5-1	NA	TRBJ1-1	CASSLLGGKETEAFF	TGCGCCAGCAGCTTGTTAGGGGGTAAGGAGACTGAAGCTTTCTTT
once	TRBV6-5	NA	TRBJ1-1	CASSYSGAQGTEAFF	TGTGCCAGCAGTTACTCAGGGGCGCAGGGCACTGAAGCTTTCTTT
NA	TRBV4-1	NA	TRBJ2-1	CASSQDPRVGEQFF	TGCGCCAGCAGCCAAGATCCACGGGTAGGTGAGCAGTTCTTC
NA	TRBV15	NA	TRBJ2-3	CATSRDPADTQYF	TGTGCCACCAGCAGAGATCCCGCAGATACGCAGTATTTT
NA	TRBV10-3	NA	TRBJ2-2	CAISDSYTGELFF	TGTGCCATCAGTGACTCTTACACCGGGGAGCTGTTTTTT
once	TRBV5-4	TRBD1	TRBJ2-3	CASSPPGQGTDTQYF	TGTGCCAGCAGCCCACCGGGACAGGGGACAGATACGCAGTATTTT
once	TRBV4-3	NA	TRBJ1-2	CASSQDFGGGGGYTF	TGCGCCAGCAGCCAAGATTTTGGGGGGGGCGGTGGCTACACCTTC
NA	TRBV28	NA	TRBJ1-3	CASSLSGTGNTIYF	TGTGCCAGCAGTTTATCAGGTACTGGAAACACCATATATTTT
NA	TRBV7-6	NA	TRBJ1-1	CASSLEPLGGDEAFF	TGTGCCAGCAGCTTAGAACCCCTGGGGGGGGATGAGGCTTTCTTT
few	TRBV27	NA	TRBJ1-6	CASSLEGTLHF	TGTGCCAGCAGTTTAGAGGGTACCCTCCACTTT
NA	TRBV3-1/TRBV3-2	TRBD1	TRBJ2-2	CASSPGTGNTGELFF	TGTGCCAGCAGCCCCGGGACAGGGAACACCGGGGAGCTGTTTTTT
NA	TRBV25-1	NA	TRBJ1-2	CASSELNYGYTF	TGTGCCAGCAGTGAACTTAACTATGGCTACACCTTC
once	TRBV9	TRBD1	TRBJ2-5	CASSADWDRLETQYF	TGTGCCAGCAGCGCGGACTGGGACAGATTAGAGACCCAGTACTTC
once	TRBV30	NA	TRBJ1-1	CAWSPTGTTEAFF	TGTGCCTGGAGTCCTACAGGGACCACTGAAGCTTTCTTT
NA	TRBV4-2	NA	TRBJ2-2	CASSQEAGTGELFF	TGTGCCAGCAGCCAAGAGGCCGGGACCGGGGAGCTGTTTTTT